This paragraph covers one TCR beta chain sequence. The antigen it binds to is not known. The input lacks base qualities; no much larger clone sits a single base away. The germline V gene provides CDR1 SGHTA and CDR2 FQGTGA. V is pared back by 5 bases and J by 2 bases, with 13 bases lying between the germline termini. Inclusive of the bounding cysteine and phenylalanine, the CDR3 is 15 residues long. The read is trimmed to its CDR3 DNA, 45 bases read in frame from base 1. The data are from a study of shared clonotypes between healthy human individuals (dated by TCRdb to about 2020). About the full investigation: A couple of women and a few men aged 18 to 49 years were included in the cohort. To increase sequencing depth and limit assay-specific biases, TCR repertoire library preparation and sequencing were carried out by different laboratories using diverse techniques. Each donor's leukapheresis produced roughly between roughly 0.85 and 9.5 billion PBMCs. The study deeply sequenced blood TCR repertoires of about 5 healthy adults to estimate repertoire size and the extent of clonotype sharing between individuals.

Using the deep immunoSEQ assay, multiplex PCR amplified TCR CDR3 regions from genomic DNA. Genomic DNA extracted from each cell subset was distributed evenly over all wells of several immunoSEQ 96-well plates, and each plate served as one replicate. Each replicate PCR for unsorted PBMC received about 0.3 ug genomic DNA, equal to around 30,000 T cell genomes. Ten immunoSEQ deep assay plates were used to sequence unsorted PBMC genomic DNA. Purified libraries were measured with a Qubit 3.0 fluorometer, size-checked on a Bioanalyzer 2100, and measured again with the KAPA Library Quantification kit. Every immunoSEQ 96-well plate was sequenced on a separate single-read 150-cycle Illumina NextSeq 550 flow cell. The authors' pipeline ran thus. Because only junctional sequences without quality scores were contained in the immunoSEQ output, filtering matching that applied to full-length reads could not be performed. To assign V/J genes and CDR3, sequences were annotated using PyIR, a Python wrapper for IgBLAST v1.9, with IMGT germline references. Reads with weak V/J assignments (E-value above 1e-6), missing CDR3, stop codons, out-of-frame junctions, or ambiguous translated residues were removed. V3J clonotypes were defined as sequences sharing an identical inferred V gene, J gene, and CDR3 amino acid sequence. Percentage overlap between repertoires was calculated by dividing the number of shared unique clonotypes by the size of the smaller repertoire. Richness of each repertoire was evaluated using RTK rarefaction, the Chao1 estimator, and Recon v2.1 estimates of unobserved clonotypes. The table comes from immuneACCESS by way of TCRdb, which keeps in-frame sequences with V and J called. Part of the clones is missing from these tables; in studies checked, under half for an unresolved V gene and the rest for unknown reasons. The DNA was the basis for D and trimming; V, J and clone size are from that table. The sample data list 450,000 to 500,000 clones, and 81% of these were observed just once. The ten largest make up roughly 13% of the sample.

Broader findings and caveats from the paper: Pairwise subsampling led to the expectation that sequencing depth would affect the degree of clonotype sharing among donors. Only blood was sampled, and tissue TCR repertoires likely differ from those in blood. The genetic and exposure-history diversity represented was limited by the small number of donors.

The donors were healthy, HIV-negative adults with no recently reported acute infections or vaccinations. Every donor was a Caucasian adult residing in Nashville, Tennessee, USA. For unsorted samples, 80 million to 100 million PBMCs were counted, and genomic DNA was extracted using the QIAamp DNA Blood Mini kit. Blood was collected by leukapheresis, and PBMCs were isolated by Ficoll-Histopaque density gradient centrifugation and then cryopreserved in liquid nitrogen vapor phase. This sequence was found in a woman aged 35 to 49 in good health. Some clones in this sample may be carry-over from other donors' samples. The rearrangement combines TRBV7-3 with TRBJ2-1; the D gene assignment is ambiguous. The sample was PBMCs. The CDR3 corresponds to CASSPVAAAYNEQFF. The bases are TGTGCCAGCAGCCCAGTGGCGGCGGCCTACAATGAGCAGTTCTTC. The CDR3 plus the reference TRBV7-3 and TRBJ2-1 genes for the other parts give the full variable domain: GAGVSQTPSNKVTEKGKYVELRCDPISGHTALYWYRQSLGQGPEFLIYFQGTGAADDSGLPNDRFFAVRPEGSVSTLKIQRTERGDSAVYLCASSPVAAAYNEQFFGPGTRLTVL.